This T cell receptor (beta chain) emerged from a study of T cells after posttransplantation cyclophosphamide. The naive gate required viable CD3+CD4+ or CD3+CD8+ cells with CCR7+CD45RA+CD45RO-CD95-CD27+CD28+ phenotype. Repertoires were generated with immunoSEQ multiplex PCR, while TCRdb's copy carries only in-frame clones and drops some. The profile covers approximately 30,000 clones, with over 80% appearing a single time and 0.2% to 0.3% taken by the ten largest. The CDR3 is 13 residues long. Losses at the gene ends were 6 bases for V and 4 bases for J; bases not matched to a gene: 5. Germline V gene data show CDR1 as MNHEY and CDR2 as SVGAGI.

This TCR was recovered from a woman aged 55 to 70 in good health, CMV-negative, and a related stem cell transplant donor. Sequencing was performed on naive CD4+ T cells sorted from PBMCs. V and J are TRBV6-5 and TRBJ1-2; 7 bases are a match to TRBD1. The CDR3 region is CASSPTGIYGYTF. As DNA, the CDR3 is TGTGCCAGCAGCCCGACAGGGATCTATGGCTACACCTTC.